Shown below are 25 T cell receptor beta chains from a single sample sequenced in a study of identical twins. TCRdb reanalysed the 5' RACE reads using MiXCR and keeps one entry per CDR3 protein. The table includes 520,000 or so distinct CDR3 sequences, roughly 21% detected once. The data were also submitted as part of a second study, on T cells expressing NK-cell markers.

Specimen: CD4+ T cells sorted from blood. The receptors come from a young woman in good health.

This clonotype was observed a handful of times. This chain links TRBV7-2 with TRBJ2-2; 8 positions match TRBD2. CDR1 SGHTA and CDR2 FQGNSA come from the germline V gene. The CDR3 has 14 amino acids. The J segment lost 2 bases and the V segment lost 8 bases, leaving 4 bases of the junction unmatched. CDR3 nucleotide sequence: TGTGCCAGCTCTACTAGCGGCAACACCGGGGAGCTGTTTTTT. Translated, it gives CASSTSGNTGELFF.

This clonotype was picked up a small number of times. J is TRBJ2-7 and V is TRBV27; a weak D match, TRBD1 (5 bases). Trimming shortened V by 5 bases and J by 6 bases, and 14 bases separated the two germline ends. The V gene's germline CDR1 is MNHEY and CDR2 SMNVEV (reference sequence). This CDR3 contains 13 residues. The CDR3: CASSTTQGSEQYF. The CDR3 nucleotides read TGTGCCAGCAGTACTACTCAGGGAAGCGAGCAGTACTTC.

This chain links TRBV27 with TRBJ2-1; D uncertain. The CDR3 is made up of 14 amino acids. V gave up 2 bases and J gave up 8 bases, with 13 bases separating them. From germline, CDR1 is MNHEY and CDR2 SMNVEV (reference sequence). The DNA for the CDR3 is TGTGCCAGCAGTTTACGCCCATACCAGGATGAGCAGTTCTTC. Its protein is CASSLRPYQDEQFF.

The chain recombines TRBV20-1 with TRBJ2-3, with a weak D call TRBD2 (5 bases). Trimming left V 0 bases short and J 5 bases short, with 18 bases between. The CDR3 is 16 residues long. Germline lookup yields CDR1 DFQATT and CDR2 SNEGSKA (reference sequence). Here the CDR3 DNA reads TGCAGTGCTAGAGACCCCAAGCGAGGAGCGGTAGATACGCAGTATTTT. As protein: CSARDPKRGAVDTQYF.

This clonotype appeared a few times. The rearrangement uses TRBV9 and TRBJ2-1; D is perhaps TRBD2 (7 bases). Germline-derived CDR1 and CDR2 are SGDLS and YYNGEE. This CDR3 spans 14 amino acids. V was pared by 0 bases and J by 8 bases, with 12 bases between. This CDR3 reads CASSVEGGGDEQFF. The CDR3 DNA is TGTGCCAGCAGCGTAGAAGGGGGGGGCGATGAGCAGTTCTTC.

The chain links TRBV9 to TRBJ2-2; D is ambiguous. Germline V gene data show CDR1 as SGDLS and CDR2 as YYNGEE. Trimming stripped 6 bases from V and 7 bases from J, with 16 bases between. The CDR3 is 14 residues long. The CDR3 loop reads CASNSRAGDGELFF. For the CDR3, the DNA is TGTGCCAGCAATTCTCGGGCTGGGGACGGGGAGCTGTTTTTT.

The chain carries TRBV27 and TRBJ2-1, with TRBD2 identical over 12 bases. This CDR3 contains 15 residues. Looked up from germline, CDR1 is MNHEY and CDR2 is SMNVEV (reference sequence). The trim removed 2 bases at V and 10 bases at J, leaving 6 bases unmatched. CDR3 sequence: CASSLLAGGSQEQFF. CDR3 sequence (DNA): TGTGCCAGCAGTTTACTAGCGGGGGGGTCTCAGGAGCAGTTCTTC.

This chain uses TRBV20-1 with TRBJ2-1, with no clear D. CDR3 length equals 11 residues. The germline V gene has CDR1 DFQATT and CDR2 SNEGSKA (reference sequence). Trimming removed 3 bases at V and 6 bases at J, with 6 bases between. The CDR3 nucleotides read TGCAGTGCTAGGGCCCTCAATGAGCAGTTCTTC. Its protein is CSARALNEQFF.

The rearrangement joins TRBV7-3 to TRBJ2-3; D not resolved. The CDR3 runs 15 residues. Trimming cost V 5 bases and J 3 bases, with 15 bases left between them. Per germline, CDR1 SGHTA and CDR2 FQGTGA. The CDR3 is CASSHSPGWTDTQYF. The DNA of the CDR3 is TGTGCCAGCAGCCACAGCCCTGGATGGACAGATACGCAGTATTTT.

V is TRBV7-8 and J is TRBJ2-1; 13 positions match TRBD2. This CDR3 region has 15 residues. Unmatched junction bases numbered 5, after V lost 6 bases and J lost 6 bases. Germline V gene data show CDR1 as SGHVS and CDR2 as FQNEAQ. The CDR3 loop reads CASRLAGGQANEQFF. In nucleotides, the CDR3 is TGTGCCAGCAGACTAGCGGGGGGGCAGGCCAATGAGCAGTTCTTC.

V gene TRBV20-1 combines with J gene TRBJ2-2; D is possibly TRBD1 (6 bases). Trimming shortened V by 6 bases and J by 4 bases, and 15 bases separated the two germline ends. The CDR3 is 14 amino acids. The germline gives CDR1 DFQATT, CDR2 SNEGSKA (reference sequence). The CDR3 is CSAQTGSVTGELFF. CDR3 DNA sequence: TGCAGTGCGCAAACAGGGTCGGTCACCGGGGAGCTGTTTTTT.

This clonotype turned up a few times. CDR3 sequence reads: CASSSIAGILVYEQFF. The CDR3 region has the DNA TGTGCCAGCAGTAGTATAGCGGGAATTTTGGTCTATGAGCAGTTCTTC. The chain employs TRBV27 and TRBJ2-1; 8 nucleotides agree with TRBD2. The CDR3 contains 16 residues. The germline CDR1 and CDR2 sequences are MNHEY and SMNVEV (reference sequence). Unmatched junction bases numbered 14, after V lost 5 bases and J lost 8 bases.

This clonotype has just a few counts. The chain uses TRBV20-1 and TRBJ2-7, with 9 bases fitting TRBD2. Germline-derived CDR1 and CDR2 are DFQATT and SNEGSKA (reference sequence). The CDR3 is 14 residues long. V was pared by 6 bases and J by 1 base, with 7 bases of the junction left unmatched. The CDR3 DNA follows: TGCAGTGCCATACTAGCGGGCCCATCCTACGAGCAGTACTTC. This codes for CSAILAGPSYEQYF.

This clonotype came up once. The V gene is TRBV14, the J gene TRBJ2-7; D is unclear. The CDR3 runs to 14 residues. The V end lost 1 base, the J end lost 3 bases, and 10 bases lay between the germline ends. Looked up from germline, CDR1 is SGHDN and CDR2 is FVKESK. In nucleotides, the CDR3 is TGTGCCAGCAGCCAAGGGATCAGGCTCTACGAGCAGTACTTC. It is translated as CASSQGIRLYEQYF.

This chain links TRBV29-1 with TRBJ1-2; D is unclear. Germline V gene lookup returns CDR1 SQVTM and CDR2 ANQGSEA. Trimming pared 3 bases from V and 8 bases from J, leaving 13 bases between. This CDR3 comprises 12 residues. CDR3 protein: CSVDYSSRGYTF. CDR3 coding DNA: TGCAGCGTTGATTACAGTTCTAGGGGCTACACCTTC. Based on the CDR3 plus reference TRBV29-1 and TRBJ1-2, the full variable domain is SAVISQKPSRDICQRGTSLTIQCQVDSQVTMMFWYRQQPGQSLTLIATANQGSEATYESGFVIDKFPISRPNLTFSTLTVSNMSPEDSSIYLCSVDYSSRGYTFGSGTRLTVV.

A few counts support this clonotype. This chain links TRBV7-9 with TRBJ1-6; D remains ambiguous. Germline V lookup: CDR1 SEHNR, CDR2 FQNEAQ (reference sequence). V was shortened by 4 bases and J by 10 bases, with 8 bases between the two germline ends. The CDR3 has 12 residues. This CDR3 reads CASSSPPSPLHF. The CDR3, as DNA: TGTGCCAGCAGCTCTCCTCCGTCACCCCTCCACTTT.

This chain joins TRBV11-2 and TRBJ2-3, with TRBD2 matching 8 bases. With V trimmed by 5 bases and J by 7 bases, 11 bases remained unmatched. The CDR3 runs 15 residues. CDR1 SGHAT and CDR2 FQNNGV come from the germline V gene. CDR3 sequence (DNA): TGTGCCAGCAGCGCTTTGGCGGGAGGAAGGTATACGCAGTATTTT. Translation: CASSALAGGRYTQYF.

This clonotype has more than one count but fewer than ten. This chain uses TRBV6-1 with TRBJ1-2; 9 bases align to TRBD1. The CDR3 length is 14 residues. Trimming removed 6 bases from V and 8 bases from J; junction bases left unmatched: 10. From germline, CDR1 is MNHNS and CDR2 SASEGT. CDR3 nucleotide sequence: TGTGCCAGCAGATGGACAGGGGCCAAGTTCGGCTACACCTTC. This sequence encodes CASRWTGAKFGYTF.

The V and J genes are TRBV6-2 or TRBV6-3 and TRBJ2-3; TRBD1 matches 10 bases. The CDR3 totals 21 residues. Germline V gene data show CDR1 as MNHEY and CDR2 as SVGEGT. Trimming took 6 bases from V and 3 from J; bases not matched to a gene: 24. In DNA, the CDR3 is TGTGCCAGCAGAGTGAGGGGAATATCGACAGGGGGCGTTTGGTGGACAGATACGCAGTATTTT. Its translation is CASRVRGISTGGVWWTDTQYF.

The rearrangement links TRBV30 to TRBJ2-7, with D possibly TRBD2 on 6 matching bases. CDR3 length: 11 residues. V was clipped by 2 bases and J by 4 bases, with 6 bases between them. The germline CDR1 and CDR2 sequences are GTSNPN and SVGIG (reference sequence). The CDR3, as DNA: TGTGCCTGGAGTCGGGGGTACGAGCAGTACTTC. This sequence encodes CAWSRGYEQYF.

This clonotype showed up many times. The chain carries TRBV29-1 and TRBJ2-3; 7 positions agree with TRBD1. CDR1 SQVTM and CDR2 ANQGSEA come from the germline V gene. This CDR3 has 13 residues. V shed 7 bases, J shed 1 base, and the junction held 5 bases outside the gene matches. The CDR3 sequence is CSAWDSGTDTQYF. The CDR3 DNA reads TGCAGCGCTTGGGACAGCGGCACAGATACGCAGTATTTT.

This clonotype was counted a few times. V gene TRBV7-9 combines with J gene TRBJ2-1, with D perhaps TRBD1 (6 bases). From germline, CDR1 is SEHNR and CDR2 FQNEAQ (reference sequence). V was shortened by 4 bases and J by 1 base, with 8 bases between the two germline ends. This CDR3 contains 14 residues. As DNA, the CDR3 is TGTGCCAGCAGCTCAGGGGCGTCCTACAATGAGCAGTTCTTC. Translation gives CASSSGASYNEQFF.

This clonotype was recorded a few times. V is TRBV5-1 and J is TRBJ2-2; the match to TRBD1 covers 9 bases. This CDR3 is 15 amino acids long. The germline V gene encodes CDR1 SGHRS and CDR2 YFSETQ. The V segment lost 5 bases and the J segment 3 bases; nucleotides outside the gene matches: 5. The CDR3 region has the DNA TGCGCCAGCAGTACGGACAGGGGAGACACCGGGGAGCTGTTTTTT. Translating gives CASSTDRGDTGELFF.

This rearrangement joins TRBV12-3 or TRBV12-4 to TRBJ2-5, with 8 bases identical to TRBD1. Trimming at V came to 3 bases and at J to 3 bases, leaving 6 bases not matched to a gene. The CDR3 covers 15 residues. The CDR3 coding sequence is TGTGCCAGCAGTTTGGCAGGGGGCGGGAAAGAGACCCAGTACTTC. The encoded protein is CASSLAGGGKETQYF.

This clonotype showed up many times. CDR3 nucleotides: TGTGCCAGCAGTTTTAGGGGGCGGCAGTTCTTC. Encoded protein: CASSFRGRQFF. The chain is built from TRBV12-3 or TRBV12-4 and TRBJ2-1; 7 bases line up with TRBD1. The CDR3 loop spans 11 amino acids. Losses at the gene ends were 3 bases for V and 12 bases for J; bases not matched to a gene: 2.